A single sample gave rise to the 29 T cell receptor beta chains below, sequenced in a study of blood T cell repertoires in COVID-19. Only in-frame clones appear in the TCRdb table, and some are missing; sequencing was by immunoSEQ multiplex PCR. The table shows 31,000 or so clones, with roughly nine tenths occurring only once. The sequencing input was peripheral blood. All receptors come from a man older than 75 with acute or convalescent COVID-19.

The CDR3 protein is CASSSPGQGATNEKLFF. The DNA of the CDR3 is TGCGCCAGCAGCTCACCGGGACAGGGGGCAACTAATGAAAAACTGTTTTTT. This chain joins TRBV5-1 and TRBJ1-4, with 11 bases that match TRBD1. The CDR3 consists of 17 residues. Germline CDR1 is SGHRS and CDR2 is YFSETQ. The junction had 4 bases not matched to a gene; V was cut back by 3 bases and J by 0 bases.

This chain links TRBV19 with TRBJ2-1; 8 positions match TRBD1. J lost 4 bases, V lost 5 bases, and 7 bases had no gene match. Germline CDR1 LNHDA, CDR2 SQIVND (reference sequence). The CDR3 spans 15 residues. This CDR3 is CASSQTGGRYNEQFF. CDR3 nucleotides: TGTGCCAGTAGTCAAACAGGGGGAAGGTACAATGAGCAGTTCTTC. Looking up the rest from reference TRBV19 and TRBJ2-1 gives the full variable domain: DGGITQSPKYLFRKEGQNVTLSCEQNLNHDAMYWYRQDPGQGLRLIYYSQIVNDFQKGDIAEGYSVSREKKESFPLTVTSAQKNPTAFYLCASSQTGGRYNEQFFGPGTRLTVL.

The chain joins TRBV6-5 to TRBJ2-7, with D possibly matching TRBD1 (5 bases). The CDR3 is 15 amino acids. Germline V gene data show CDR1 as MNHEY and CDR2 as SVGAGI. V gave up 5 bases and J gave up 6 bases, with 20 bases separating them. For the CDR3, the DNA is TGTGCCAGCAGTACCCGCCGGACATCTCCATCCGAGCAGTACTTC. It specifies CASSTRRTSPSEQYF.

The rearrangement links TRBV30 to TRBJ1-1, with 8 bases that match TRBD1. The CDR3 has 14 residues. The trim removed 5 bases at V and 6 bases at J, leaving 11 bases unmatched. Germline V gene data show CDR1 as GTSNPN and CDR2 as SVGIG (reference sequence). The CDR3 spells CAWVGHRGEAEAFF. The DNA for the CDR3 is TGTGCCTGGGTGGGGCACAGGGGGGAGGCTGAAGCTTTCTTT.

The genes are TRBV6-5 and TRBJ2-3; TRBD1 agrees at 10 bases. The CDR3 contains 15 residues. Germline CDR1 is MNHEY and CDR2 is SVGAGI. V lost 2 bases and J lost 5; bases outside the gene matches: 4. The DNA for the CDR3 is TGTGCCAGCAGTTACCACGGACAGGGGGTAGATACGCAGTATTTT. Amino acid sequence: CASSYHGQGVDTQYF.

The chain joins TRBV6-1 to TRBJ2-1; D may be TRBD2 (7 bases). The CDR3 length is 14 residues. CDR1 is MNHNS and CDR2 is SASEGT in the germline V gene. Trimming cost V 6 bases and J 6 bases, with 15 bases left between them. Here the CDR3 reads CASSHEGGGNEQFF. The DNA for the CDR3 is TGTGCCAGCAGCCACGAGGGGGGGGGCAATGAGCAGTTCTTC.

The chain links TRBV30 to TRBJ1-6, with D possibly being TRBD1 (5 bases). The germline V gene encodes CDR1 GTSNPN and CDR2 SVGIG (reference sequence). There are 13 residues in the CDR3. V lost 2 bases and J lost 7, with 9 bases in between. CDR3 DNA sequence: TGTGCCTGGAGTAGGCAGGGAAATTCACCCCTCCACTTT. Protein product: CAWSRQGNSPLHF.

The rearrangement joins TRBV6-5 to TRBJ1-1; D not certain. Germline V gene data show CDR1 as MNHEY and CDR2 as SVGAGI. V was clipped by 4 bases and J by 0 bases, with 12 bases between them. This CDR3 comprises 15 residues. CDR3 nucleotides: TGTGCCAGCAGTTCGACGGGAGGTTTGAACACTGAAGCTTTCTTT. It encodes CASSSTGGLNTEAFF.

The chain joins TRBV5-6 to TRBJ1-2, with 7 positions matching TRBD1. With 0 bases clipped from V and 5 bases from J, the junction kept 4 bases outside the gene matches. The CDR3 runs to 14 residues. The germline V gene encodes CDR1 SGHDT and CDR2 YYEEEE. The CDR3 DNA sequence: TGTGCCAGCAGCTTGGAAGGGGGCAGGTATGGCTACACCTTC. This gives the protein CASSLEGGRYGYTF. The variable domain in full, completed from reference TRBV5-6 and TRBJ1-2, reads DAGVTQSPTHLIKTRGQQVTLRCSPKSGHDTVSWYQQALGQGPQFIFQYYEEEERQRGNFPDRFSGHQFPNYSSELNVNALLLGDSALYLCASSLEGGRYGYTFGSGTRLTVV.

This clone has only one observation. The genes are TRBV27 and TRBJ2-2, with a weak D call TRBD1 (6 bases). Germline lookup yields CDR1 MNHEY and CDR2 SMNVEV (reference sequence). Between the trimmed V and J ends, which lost 6 bases and 7 bases, there was a span of 12 bases. The CDR3 consists of 13 residues. The CDR3 nucleotides read TGTGCCAGCAGCCTGACAGGCATCGGGGAGCTGTTTTTT. This sequence encodes CASSLTGIGELFF.

The chain is built from TRBV30 and TRBJ2-7, with 9 bases matching TRBD1. Unmatched junction bases numbered 6, after V lost 7 bases and J lost 2 bases. From germline, CDR1 is GTSNPN and CDR2 SVGIG (reference sequence). This CDR3 has 13 amino acids. This chain's CDR3 is CASDRQGAYEQYF. The CDR3 DNA is TGTGCCTCAGACCGACAGGGGGCCTACGAGCAGTACTTC.

This chain uses TRBV5-4 with TRBJ2-4; D may be TRBD1 (9 bases). Germline CDR1 is SGHNT and CDR2 is YYREEE (reference sequence). This CDR3 is 16 amino acids long. V was clipped by 4 bases and J by 3 bases, with 17 bases between them. DNA of the CDR3: TGTGCCAGCAGCCCGGGGGGGGGACAGGGCAAAAACATTCAGTACTTC. Protein: CASSPGGGQGKNIQYF.

This chain joins TRBV15 and TRBJ1-2; TRBD1 is a possible D gene (5 bases). The CDR3 length is 15 residues. Germline V CDR1 and CDR2: LNHNV, YYDKDF (reference sequence). Trimming removed 2 bases from V and 5 bases from J, with 15 bases in between. In DNA, the CDR3 is TGTGCCACCAGCAGACTCTCCACCAGGGTATATGGCTACACCTTC. Translated, it gives CATSRLSTRVYGYTF.

V is TRBV5-1 and J is TRBJ1-1, with TRBD1 identical over 8 bases. CDR1 and CDR2 from the germline V gene are SGHRS and YFSETQ. The V and J ends lost 4 bases and 1 base, in that order; junction bases with no gene match: 6. There are 15 residues in the CDR3. The CDR3 DNA is TGCGCCAGCAGCGAATTGACAGGGGCGAACACTGAAGCTTTCTTT. This translates into CASSELTGANTEAFF.

V gene TRBV6-5 combines with J gene TRBJ2-1, with 14 nucleotides matching TRBD2. Germline CDR1 is MNHEY and CDR2 is SVGAGI. The CDR3 length is 16 residues. The V gene end was trimmed by 0 bases and the J gene end by 12 bases; junction bases not matched to a gene: 7. The CDR3 sequence: CASSYSGTSGGYTQFF. The CDR3 nucleotides read TGTGCCAGCAGTTACTCCGGGACTAGCGGGGGTTACACGCAGTTCTTC.

This chain connects TRBV6-5 to TRBJ2-7, with D possibly matching TRBD1 (5 bases). Per germline, CDR1 MNHEY and CDR2 SVGAGI. The V gene lost 2 bases and the J gene lost 0 bases, with 11 bases spanning the gap. CDR3 size: 15 residues. DNA for the CDR3: TGTGCCAGCAGTTACCAAAGACAGAGCTCCTACGAGCAGTACTTC. Encoded protein: CASSYQRQSSYEQYF.

Turning to this clone: The DNA is omitted, as the CDR3 cannot be located on it reliably, and the CDR3 follows TCRdb's listing. The chain recombines TRBV5-6 with TRBJ1-1; no check of the table's D call, TRBD1, against the DNA was made. Germline CDR1 SGHDT, CDR2 YYEEEE. The CDR3 spans 11 amino acids, including both terminal residues. The CDR3 spells CASSFGRGTFF.

The V and J genes are TRBV5-4 and TRBJ1-4; TRBD1 agrees at 9 bases. CDR1 is SGHNT, CDR2 YYREEE, per germline (reference sequence). With V trimmed by 4 bases and J by 8 bases, 6 bases remained unmatched. The length of the CDR3 is 14 residues. The DNA of the CDR3 is TGTGCCAGCAGCCCGGGACAGGGTAGGGAAAAACTGTTTTTT. Translation: CASSPGQGREKLFF.

This chain uses TRBV3-1 (or the pseudogene TRBV3-2) with TRBJ2-7; D is uncertain. The germline CDR1 and CDR2 sequences are LGHDT and YNNKEL (reference sequence). Trimming stripped 3 bases from V and 3 bases from J, with 9 bases between. The CDR3 totals 13 residues. CDR3 DNA sequence: TGTGCCAGCAGCCAGTTCCCGGGCTACGAGCAGTACTTC. The encoded protein is CASSQFPGYEQYF.

The V call is TRBV19, the J call TRBJ1-1; D is perhaps TRBD1 (6 bases). This CDR3 is built from 14 residues. Trimming pared 6 bases from V and 5 bases from J, leaving 16 bases between. Germline CDR1 is LNHDA and CDR2 is SQIVND (reference sequence). The CDR3 protein is CASRSQGRKTEAFF. CDR3 nucleotide sequence: TGTGCCAGTAGGTCCCAGGGGCGAAAGACTGAAGCTTTCTTT.

This clone has only one observation. The chain is built from TRBV10-3 and TRBJ1-1, with D perhaps matching TRBD1 (5 bases). Germline assignment: CDR1 ENHRY and CDR2 SYGVKD. This CDR3 has 13 amino acids. V was cut by 10 bases and J by 3 bases, with 15 bases left in between. CDR3 bases: TGTGCCACCTGGCGGGACCGGGACACTGAAGCTTTCTTT. Translation gives CATWRDRDTEAFF.

This clone was detected only once. The chain recombines TRBV10-2 with TRBJ2-1; weak D call: TRBD1 (6 bases). Germline V gene sequence: CDR1 WSHSY, CDR2 SAAADI. This CDR3 comprises 15 residues. V was trimmed by 0 bases and J by 4 bases, leaving 10 bases between them. CDR3 protein: CASSESGRGYNEQFF. CDR3 nucleotide sequence: TGCGCCAGCAGTGAGTCTGGCAGGGGATACAATGAGCAGTTCTTC.

This clone has just one count. The chain is built from TRBV5-1 and TRBJ1-1; the D gene is possibly TRBD1 (6 bases). The V gene's germline CDR1 is SGHRS and CDR2 YFSETQ. The CDR3 consists of 15 residues. V was cut by 4 bases and J by 1 base, with 14 bases left in between. CDR3 sequence (DNA): TGCGCCAGCAGCCCGAACAGGGCCACGAACACTGAAGCTTTCTTT. As protein: CASSPNRATNTEAFF. Looking up the rest from reference TRBV5-1 and TRBJ1-1 gives the full variable domain: KAGVTQTPRYLIKTRGQQVTLSCSPISGHRSVSWYQQTPGQGLQFLFEYFSETQRNKGNFPGRFSGRQFSNSRSEMNVSTLELGDSALYLCASSPNRATNTEAFFGQGTRLTVV.

The chain has TRBV29-1 and TRBJ1-1, with D maybe TRBD1 (6 bases). CDR1 and CDR2 from the germline V gene are SQVTM and ANQGSEA. Trimming cost V 6 bases and J 11 bases, with 19 bases left between them. This CDR3 is 12 amino acids long. CDR3 nucleotides: TGCAGCGTAGAGTCTCCAGGGGCGCGGGCTTTCTTT. It encodes CSVESPGARAFF.

The V gene is TRBV5-1, the J gene TRBJ1-3; TRBD1 might be the D (6 bases). CDR3 length: 17 residues. Germline lookup yields CDR1 SGHRS and CDR2 YFSETQ. Trimming left V 2 bases short and J 3 bases short, with 18 bases between. This CDR3 is CASSLGVATGFGNTIYF. For the CDR3, the DNA is TGCGCCAGCAGCTTAGGGGTCGCCACAGGGTTTGGAAACACCATATATTTT.

The genes are TRBV29-1 and TRBJ1-4; 11 positions match TRBD1. CDR1 and CDR2 (germline): SQVTM, ANQGSEA. The CDR3 totals 13 residues. Losses at the gene ends were 6 bases for V and 10 bases for J; bases not matched to a gene: 7. The CDR3: CSVAGQGVGKLFF. The CDR3 DNA reads as TGCAGCGTCGCGGGACAGGGGGTCGGAAAACTGTTTTTT.

This chain joins TRBV7-2 and TRBJ2-2, with 8 bases identical to TRBD2. V lost 2 bases, J lost 4 bases, and 6 bases stayed unmatched. Germline CDR1 reads SGHTA; CDR2 reads FQGNSA. This CDR3 comprises 16 residues. CDR3 region: CASSLNGGAGTGELFF. DNA of the CDR3: TGTGCCAGCAGCTTAAACGGGGGGGCAGGCACCGGGGAGCTGTTTTTT. Drawing the rest from reference TRBV7-2 and TRBJ2-2, the complete variable domain is GAGVSQSPSNKVTEKGKDVELRCDPISGHTALYWYRQSLGQGLEFLIYFQGNSAPDKSGLPSDRFSAERTGGSVSTLTIQRTQQEDSAVYLCASSLNGGAGTGELFFGEGSRLTVL.

This clone turned up a few times. This chain uses TRBV5-6 with TRBJ2-7; D perhaps matches TRBD2 (5 bases). The germline V gene has CDR1 SGHDT and CDR2 YYEEEE. V was trimmed by 2 bases and J by 7 bases, leaving 7 bases between them. CDR3 length equals 11 residues. For the CDR3, the DNA is TGTGCCAGCAGCTTCACGGGGGAGCAGTACTTC. Translated: CASSFTGEQYF.

The rearrangement joins TRBV29-1 to TRBJ1-5; D perhaps matches TRBD1 (6 bases). The CDR3 extends over 14 amino acids. V was pared by 6 bases and J by 2 bases, with 14 bases between. The germline V gene encodes CDR1 SQVTM and CDR2 ANQGSEA. The CDR3 region is CSVRTGYGNQPQHF. In DNA, the CDR3 is TGCAGCGTCAGAACAGGGTATGGCAATCAGCCCCAGCATTTT.